The sequence of this T cell receptor (beta chain) was determined in a study of cytomegalovirus exposure and HLA in healthy donors (TCRdb year 2017). Study-wide context: An earlier analysis of roughly 610 of the donors reported over 250 Gb of sequence data and 117 million unique TCR beta sequences obtained from 180 million or so T cells. Rather than using new phenotypic data, the later analysis identified candidate immune exposures from TCR beta sequences and from how often those sequences occurred across donors. Donor age, sex, ethnicity and CMV serostatus were compiled alongside the repertoire data. All discovery cohort repertoires had been generated on a single sequencing platform. Typing coverage differed by locus: A, B, C, DRB1 and DQB1 were typed in roughly 620-640 donors, DQA1 in roughly 510, DPA1 in over 600, and DPB1 in roughly 450. On average, around 200,000 unique TCR beta nucleotide sequences were sequenced per donor among 398 genotyped donors of the cohort, with 15% to 20% of those sequences being non-productive. To study patterns of TCR occurrence, a later analysis re-analyzed previously published TCR beta repertoires from 600 to 750 donors and added high-resolution HLA genotyping. The aim of the study was to test whether cataloging public T cell receptors could identify signatures of past pathogen exposure. Roughly five DR-DQ haplotypes were handled as single units for association and clustering, since linkage in the cohort was strong. HLA typing included class I and class II loci at four-digit resolution. In an earlier analysis of a few hundred of the donors, high-throughput TCR beta sequencing was used to judge whether each TCR beta V gene segment behaved as functional or pseudogenic. The study profiled the T cell repertoires of 500 to 800 subjects by immunosequencing and related them to cytomegalovirus serostatus. In a later genetic analysis, genome-wide SNP genotypes for about 65% of the roughly 700 donors were used, and that subset was treated as a discovery cohort. In addition to the first cohort of hundreds of subjects, a separate validation cohort of 100 to 150 different subjects was used. Among the 398 genotyped donors, 75% to 90% belonged to the genetic ancestry cluster associated with self-reported Caucasian donors. To predict cytomegalovirus infection status, the study brought together high-throughput TCR immunosequencing, statistical association of individual TCRs with disease status, and machine learning. About 320 gigabases of sequencing data and approximately 84 million unique TCR sequences were included in an early release covering roughly 700 HLA-typed donors.

Receptor libraries were prepared by the immunoSEQ multiplex PCR assay. A mixture of 60 forward primers for TCR Vbeta segments and 13 reverse primers for TCR Jbeta segments was used in the multiplex PCR. A multiplex PCR assay on genomic DNA amplified the CDR3 region of rearranged TCR beta genes. Amplified TCR beta libraries were sequenced as 87-base-pair reads on the Illumina HiSeq System. The authors' pipeline ran thus. A later analysis tallied around 80 million unique TCR beta chains across the 640 or so repertoires, and about 10 million of those chains were shared by two or more donors. To remove PCR and sequencing errors, raw reads were error-corrected and collapsed into unique sequences using a nearest-neighbor algorithm that merged closely related sequences. V, D and J gene segments were assigned by aligning CDR3 sequences to IMGT reference sequences. For a sequence to be retained, a match of at least six nucleotides was required to both a V gene segment and a J gene segment. Rearrangements were called productive when the CDR3 lacked stop codons and stayed in frame with V and J; all others were non-productive. Following IMGT convention, CDR3 was defined as the stretch from the second conserved V-encoded cysteine up to the conserved J-encoded phenylalanine. The earlier analysis of about 610 of the donors excluded any sequence lacking an unambiguous match to a single V gene segment. In an earlier analysis of a few hundred of the donors, V segments were called functional above 56.7% productive rearrangements and were called segregating when the between-donor standard deviation exceeded 5%. A statistical classification framework was built for diagnosing cytomegalovirus status from the catalog of TCR beta chain sequences. In a later analysis, V and J genes were assigned by comparing TCR nucleotide sequences against IMGT/GENE-DB human TR gene sequences. The TCRdist pipeline was used in a later analysis to assign CDR3 sequences and most-parsimonious VDJ recombination scenarios. In a later analysis, each TCR beta chain was defined by its CDR3 amino acid sequence together with its V-gene family, and reads without a unique V-gene family were excluded. As a way to deal with suspected cross-contamination and a sequencing artifact, a later analysis dropped 640 or so nucleotide sequences that were highly shared and had low generation probability. For each public chain, a later analysis derived a clonal expansion index from normalized ranks of inferred template counts within each repertoire. In a later analysis, generation probabilities were computed with a VDJ recombination model fitted to out-of-frame rearrangements, and the resulting probabilities were checked against IGoR. Hypergeometric tests were used in a later analysis to score TCR-TCR, TCR-HLA and TCR-CMV co-occurrence, with a repertoire-size bias correction applied to the TCR pairs. In a later analysis, false discovery rates were estimated by permuting HLA or CMV assignments 20 times. In a later analysis, co-occurring TCRs were grouped with DBSCAN, and TCRdist sequence similarity was added when clustering was performed within HLA-allele-positive subsets. For co-occurrence clustering, repertoires with fewer than 30,000 or more than 120,000 public chains were excluded, along with four or five repertoires with anomalous nucleotide sharing. TCRdb re-hosts the immuneACCESS table, in-frame sequences only. Its copies lack some clones; in the studies checked, an unresolved V gene accounts for under half of them, and the cause for the rest is not known. For V, J and clone size, that table is used; D and trimming come from the DNA. Across this sample there are 150,000 or so clones, with about three fifths seen only once. About 3% of the sample goes to the ten largest clones.

The cohort comprised hundreds of healthy bone marrow donors. Cohort members were all nominally healthy when sampled, although unrecorded immune exposures were likely present. The donor tested CMV seropositive, placing the donor among the roughly 300 seropositive members of the cohort. A peripheral blood sample was provided by each donor, and peripheral blood mononuclear cells were used for TCR beta sequencing. Genomic DNA was extracted from the blood cell samples with the Qiagen DNeasy Blood Extraction Kit. Here V drops 3 bases and J drops 3 bases, and the junction holds 7 bases not matched to any gene. As encoded in the germline V gene, CDR1 is SGHDN while CDR2 is FVKESK. The CDR3 runs 16 residues from the cysteine to the phenylalanine. The sequence is cut down to CDR3 DNA, 48 bases in frame from base 1. Overall results and qualifications from the work: According to a later analysis, TCR association rates differed among HLA loci, with DRB1 alleles showing the most associated TCRs and HLA-C alleles showing the fewest. The earlier analysis of 587 of the donors excluded 15 to 20 rarely observed V segments, including chromosome 9 orphons, because counts were too low. Most TCR sequences were seen in very few donors, while some public TCRs were found in many individuals. A further reported finding was that TCR beta sequences accurately predicted the HLA-A and HLA-B alleles for most subjects in the first cohort. The classifier was reported to diagnose cytomegalovirus status with high specificity and sensitivity in both the original and validation cohorts. This cohort had only TCR beta chains sequenced, and the lack of alpha or paired-chain data limited which features could be detected. A later analysis associated approximately 17,000 TCR beta sequences with specific HLA alleles at a false discovery rate of 0.05. Because HLA typing was missing for some donors at each locus, association tests included only the typed subset. A cluster of highly shared sequence variants was judged likely to represent a technical artifact of the sequencing pipeline. Some IMGT-functional V segments, including TRBV6-2 and TRBV6-3, could not be told apart with the 87-base-pair reads, so those segments were excluded. According to the authors, the approach could potentially be generalized to other disease states and immunological phenotypes. A later analysis found that HLA-associated TCR beta chains were more clonally expanded and had lower generation probabilities than equally common non-associated chains. A later genetic analysis reported fewer N-insertions in productive TCRs among donors in an Asian-associated ancestry cluster than the roughly 720-donor mean. The presence/absence analyses assumed that sequencing depth was roughly uniform across donors, and that assumption may not be true. When HLA alleles, especially DR and DQ, strongly co-occurred, attributing TCR associations to individual alleles was difficult. According to a later analysis, most CMV-associated TCR beta chains appeared to be HLA-restricted, and the HLA associations seemed to be driven largely by CMV exposure. Three of the identified cytomegalovirus-associated TCR beta chains were confirmed in vitro to be specific for cytomegalovirus antigens. An earlier analysis of 587 of the donors showed that most TCR beta V segments appeared in productive rearrangements either about 87% or about 30% of the time, which broadly matched IMGT annotations. A total of 150 or so TCR beta chains were listed by the study as associated with cytomegalovirus. Immune exposure information for the cohort was limited to CMV serostatus. A later analysis reported that several top co-occurrence clusters appeared linked to parvovirus B19, influenza, CMV and Epstein-Barr virus. V-gene and J-gene trimming of TCR beta chains was associated with a missense DCLRE1C variant in a later genetic analysis, and the association was replicated in an independent cohort. Linkage disequilibrium might explain the correlated functional status among segregating V segments, but an unknown experimental factor could not be ruled out.

In the case of this clone: Its antigen is still unknown. Per-nucleotide qualities are absent, and no much larger clonotype sits a single base away.

The sequence links TRBV14 to TRBJ2-7; TRBD2 lines up with 11 middle nucleotides. The origin of this receptor is a young woman in good health and CMV-seropositive. The specimen was PBMCs. This receptor has the CDR3 CASSHGSLAGDYEQYF. The sequence in DNA is TGTGCCAGCAGCCATGGATCACTAGCGGGAGACTACGAGCAGTACTTC. The entire variable domain, with the stretches around the CDR3 drawn from the reference TRBV14 and TRBJ2-7 proteins, is EAGVTQFPSHSVIEKGQTVTLRCDPISGHDNLYWYRRVMGKEIKFLLHFVKESKQDESGMPNNRFLAERTGGTYSTLKVQPAELEDSGVYFCASSHGSLAGDYEQYFGPGTRLTVT.